Presented here are 24 T cell receptor beta chains from one specimen sequenced in a study of control samples from healthy donors and cancer patients. Repertoires were generated with immunoSEQ multiplex PCR, while TCRdb's copy carries only in-frame clones and drops some. There are approximately 100,000 clones in the sample; about 89% occur only once, and over 6.5% lies in the top ten. Material for sequencing was blood. These receptor sequences come from a man in his thirties or forties in good health.

This clone was counted a single time. This chain connects TRBV25-1 to TRBJ2-5; D is ambiguous. The germline V gene has CDR1 MGHDK and CDR2 SYGVNS. CDR3 length: 13 amino acids. Trimming removed 3 bases from V and 2 bases from J, with 7 bases in between. The chain's CDR3 is CASSDKGQETQYF. Written as DNA, the CDR3 is TGTGCCAGCAGTGACAAGGGTCAAGAGACCCAGTACTTC.

The chain combines TRBV5-4 with TRBJ1-5; the D is unclear. The CDR3 is 13 amino acids. Trimming stripped 1 base from V and 0 bases from J, with 2 bases between. Germline CDR1 is SGHNT and CDR2 is YYREEE (reference sequence). The chain's CDR3 is CASSLNSNQPQHF. DNA of the CDR3: TGTGCCAGCAGCTTGAATAGCAATCAGCCCCAGCATTTT.

The CDR3 reads CASSFSTNTEAFF. The CDR3 DNA is TGTGCCAGCAGCTTTTCCACCAACACTGAAGCTTTCTTT. The V gene is TRBV12-3 or TRBV12-4, the J gene TRBJ1-1; D is undetermined. The V end lost 6 bases, the J end lost 2 bases, and 10 bases lay between the germline ends. CDR3 length equals 13 residues.

V and J are TRBV11-2 and TRBJ2-7; D remains unclear. Per germline, CDR1 SGHAT and CDR2 FQNNGV. The CDR3 is 15 residues long. V lost 5 bases to trimming and J lost 1 base, with 15 bases between them. The CDR3 sequence is CASSQGPHHSYEQYV. CDR3 nucleotides: TGTGCCAGCAGCCAAGGCCCCCATCATTCCTACGAGCAGTACGTC.

CDR3 DNA: TGTGCCACCAGTGATCTTCGGGGCAAGGGGCCGAGGGATGAGCAGTTCTTC. This encodes CATSDLRGKGPRDEQFF. The rearrangement joins TRBV24-1 to TRBJ2-1, with D possibly called TRBD1 or TRBD2 (5 bases each). V lost 3 bases and J 8 bases, leaving 22 bases between the germline ends. Germline V lookup: CDR1 KGHDR, CDR2 SFDVKD. This CDR3 is built from 17 residues.

This clone was seen more than once but under ten times. The chain couples TRBV10-3 to TRBJ1-5, with D possibly TRBD1 on 5 matching bases. The CDR3 has 13 amino acids. Trimming shortened V by 3 bases and J by 5 bases, and 8 bases separated the two germline ends. The germline gives CDR1 ENHRY, CDR2 SYGVKD. CDR3 sequence: CAISEGAYQPQHF. The CDR3 bases are TGTGCCATCAGTGAAGGGGCTTATCAGCCCCAGCATTTT.

This clone was counted a single time. The chain links TRBV19 to TRBJ2-2, with TRBD1 matching 8 bases. The CDR3 extends over 15 amino acids. Trimming took 6 bases from V and 1 from J; bases not matched to a gene: 4. Germline loops: CDR1 LNHDA, CDR2 SQIVND (reference sequence). The DNA of the CDR3 is TGTGCCAGTAGACCGGACAGGGTGAACACCGGGGAGCTGTTTTTT. Translated: CASRPDRVNTGELFF.

The chain is built from TRBV21-1 and TRBJ1-1; no DNA check was done on the table's D call, TRBD1. TRBV21-1 constitutes a pseudogene. The CDR3 runs to 15 residues. CDR3 DNA sequence: TGTGCCAGCAGCAGCCGGGACATACATTACACTGAAGCTTTCTTT. Encoded protein: CASSSRDIHYTEAFF.

This clone was seen only once. The chain couples TRBV3-1 (or the pseudogene TRBV3-2) to TRBJ1-1; perhaps TRBD1 as D (6 bases). The germline V gene encodes CDR1 LGHDT and CDR2 YNNKEL (reference sequence). Trimming pared 7 bases from V and 5 bases from J, leaving 20 bases between. The CDR3 runs to 15 residues. The CDR3 loop is CASTLGAGGRTEAFF. The DNA for the CDR3 is TGTGCCAGCACCCTGGGGGCGGGCGGAAGGACTGAAGCTTTCTTT.

The gene calls are TRBV19 and TRBJ1-5; D gene ambiguous. Germline V lookup: CDR1 LNHDA, CDR2 SQIVND (reference sequence). The CDR3 totals 15 residues. The ends were cut back, 3 bases at V and 5 bases at J, with 14 bases in the middle. The CDR3 region has the DNA TGTGCCAGTAGTATTGGATGGCAGGCTGATCAGCCCCAGCATTTT. It encodes CASSIGWQADQPQHF. Drawing the rest from reference TRBV19 and TRBJ1-5, the complete variable domain is DGGITQSPKYLFRKEGQNVTLSCEQNLNHDAMYWYRQDPGQGLRLIYYSQIVNDFQKGDIAEGYSVSREKKESFPLTVTSAQKNPTAFYLCASSIGWQADQPQHFGDGTRLSIL.

The chain has TRBV15 and TRBJ2-2; a possible D gene is TRBD1 (5 bases). Trimming stripped 1 base from V and 6 bases from J, with 15 bases between. CDR1 is LNHNV, CDR2 YYDKDF, per germline (reference sequence). CDR3 length equals 16 residues. CDR3 sequence reads: CATSRVRAGSPGELFF. The CDR3 DNA sequence: TGTGCCACCAGCAGAGTGCGCGCAGGGTCGCCCGGGGAGCTGTTTTTT.

The chain carries TRBV12-5 and TRBJ1-5; D unresolved. The CDR3 runs to 16 residues. V shed 4 bases and J shed 1 base, with 14 bases lying between them. Germline V lookup: CDR1 LGHNT, CDR2 FRNRAP. CDR3 sequence (DNA): TGTGCTAGTGGTTCAGGTTTTGAAGAAAGCAATCAGCCCCAGCATTTT. Its translation is CASGSGFEESNQPQHF. The complete variable domain, with remaining parts taken from reference TRBV12-5 and TRBJ1-5, reads DARVTQTPRHKVTEMGQEVTMRCQPILGHNTVFWYRQTMMQGLELLAYFRNRAPLDDSGMPKDRFSAEMPDATLATLKIQPSEPRDSAVYFCASGSGFEESNQPQHFGDGTRLSIL.

In DNA form, the CDR3 reads TGTGCCTGGTGCCGCGGGGGAGCCGGTGGAAACACCATATATTTT. Translation gives CAWCRGGAGGNTIYF. The chain employs TRBV30 and TRBJ1-3; tentative D call: TRBD1 (5 bases). This CDR3 region has 15 residues. In germline, CDR1 is GTSNPN, CDR2 SVGIG (reference sequence). V lost 5 bases and J lost 3, with 17 bases in between. The entire variable domain, with the rest obtained from reference TRBV30 and TRBJ1-3, is as follows: SQTIHQWPATLVQPVGSPLSLECTVEGTSNPNLYWYRQAAGRGLQLLFYSVGIGQISSEVPQNLSASRPQDRQFILSSKKLLLSDSGFYLCAWCRGGAGGNTIYFGEGSWLTVV.

About this clone itself: The sample holds other DNA sequences that translate to the same CDR3. The chain combines TRBV19 with TRBJ1-1; maybe TRBD1 (6 bases). CDR1 is LNHDA and CDR2 is SQIVND in the germline V gene (reference sequence). V was clipped by 4 bases and J by 0 bases, with 9 bases between them. The CDR3 extends over 14 amino acids. In DNA, the CDR3 is TGTGCCAGTAGTAAGGACAGCTTGAACACTGAAGCTTTCTTT. Translating it yields CASSKDSLNTEAFF.

The chain is built from TRBV30 and TRBJ1-3, with 11 bases aligning to TRBD1. Germline assignment: CDR1 GTSNPN and CDR2 SVGIG (reference sequence). Trimming cost V 3 bases and J 4 bases; bases outside gene matches: 8. This CDR3 region has 16 residues. The DNA of the CDR3 is TGTGCCTGGAGGTCCGGACAGGGGGCGCGCGGAAACACCATATATTTT. It is translated as CAWRSGQGARGNTIYF.

The chain recombines TRBV7-2 with TRBJ2-3; a possible D gene is TRBD2 (5 bases). With 3 bases removed from V and 11 bases from J, the gap between germline ends came to 12 bases. The CDR3 sequence is 12 residues long. CDR1 SGHTA and CDR2 FQGNSA come from the germline V gene. In DNA form, the CDR3 reads TGTGCCAGCAGCTTCCCCGGGGTTGAGCAGTATTTT. Residues: CASSFPGVEQYF.

This clone appeared once. The chain carries TRBV5-1 and TRBJ2-3, with D tentatively TRBD2 (6 bases). V gave up 3 bases and J gave up 2 bases, with 16 bases separating them. Germline V gene data show CDR1 as SGHRS and CDR2 as YFSETQ. The CDR3 loop spans 16 amino acids. As DNA, the CDR3 is TGCGCCAGCAGCTCCCGCGGGACGGGATTCACAGATACGCAGTATTTT. Translating gives CASSSRGTGFTDTQYF.

The chain links TRBV5-1 to TRBJ1-6; D is undetermined. CDR3 length equals 16 residues. The germline gives CDR1 SGHRS, CDR2 YFSETQ. Trimming removed 0 bases from V and 4 bases from J, with 11 bases in between. Here the CDR3 reads CASSLVPLRYNSPLHF. DNA for the CDR3: TGCGCCAGCAGCTTGGTCCCACTTCGATATAATTCACCCCTCCACTTT.

V gene TRBV12-5 combines with J gene TRBJ2-2; tentatively, D is TRBD1 or TRBD2 (6 bases each). This CDR3 comprises 17 residues. Per germline, CDR1 LGHNT and CDR2 FRNRAP. V shed 5 bases and J shed 3 bases, with 19 bases lying between them. DNA for the CDR3: TGTGCTAGTGGTCCGACGTGGGGGGCCCTGGACACCGGGGAGCTGTTTTTT. It translates to CASGPTWGALDTGELFF. The full variable domain, with the rest looked up from reference TRBV12-5 and TRBJ2-2, is DARVTQTPRHKVTEMGQEVTMRCQPILGHNTVFWYRQTMMQGLELLAYFRNRAPLDDSGMPKDRFSAEMPDATLATLKIQPSEPRDSAVYFCASGPTWGALDTGELFFGEGSRLTVL.

The CDR3: CASSFLQGVYNEQFF. The CDR3 DNA reads as TGTGCCAGCAGCTTTCTCCAGGGGGTCTACAATGAGCAGTTCTTC. The chain has TRBV5-6 and TRBJ2-1; 7 nucleotides agree with TRBD1. V lost 2 bases, J lost 3 bases, and 5 bases stayed unmatched. There are 15 residues in the CDR3. Germline V CDR1 and CDR2: SGHDT, YYEEEE.

The CDR3 sequence is CASSATESYEQYF. The DNA of the CDR3 is TGTGCCAGCAGTGCGACAGAGTCCTACGAGCAGTACTTC. The chain uses TRBV25-1 and TRBJ2-7; D possibly corresponds to TRBD1 (5 bases). The V end lost 4 bases, the J end lost 1 base, and 8 bases lay between the germline ends. The germline CDR1 and CDR2 sequences are MGHDK and SYGVNS. This CDR3 contains 13 residues.

On this clone: The identical CDR3 is also encoded by other nucleotide sequences in the sample. This chain joins TRBV10-3 and TRBJ1-1; D is unclear. The germline gives CDR1 ENHRY, CDR2 SYGVKD. The V end lost 6 bases, the J end lost 2 bases, and 4 bases lay between the germline ends. The length of the CDR3 is 11 residues. The CDR3 here is CAIRGNTEAFF. The DNA for the CDR3 is TGTGCCATCAGAGGCAACACTGAAGCTTTCTTT.

In this sample, this clone turned up a few times. The chain combines TRBV5-4 with TRBJ2-7; a possible D gene is TRBD1 (5 bases). V lost 5 bases and J 3 bases, leaving 9 bases between the germline ends. The length of the CDR3 is 12 residues. CDR1 and CDR2 from the germline V gene are SGHNT and YYREEE (reference sequence). The CDR3 nucleotides read TGTGCCAGCAGGGATGACAGCTACGAGCAGTACTTC. Translating gives CASRDDSYEQYF.

The genes are TRBV28 and TRBJ1-1; TRBD1 aligns across 7 bases. CDR1 and CDR2 from the germline V gene are MDHEN and SYDVKM. V shed 6 bases, J shed 11 bases, and the junction held 15 bases outside the gene matches. CDR3 length: 14 amino acids. For the CDR3, the DNA is TGTGCCAGCAGCCGACAGGGTGTAAAAAGATTGGCTTTCTTT. Amino acid sequence: CASSRQGVKRLAFF.